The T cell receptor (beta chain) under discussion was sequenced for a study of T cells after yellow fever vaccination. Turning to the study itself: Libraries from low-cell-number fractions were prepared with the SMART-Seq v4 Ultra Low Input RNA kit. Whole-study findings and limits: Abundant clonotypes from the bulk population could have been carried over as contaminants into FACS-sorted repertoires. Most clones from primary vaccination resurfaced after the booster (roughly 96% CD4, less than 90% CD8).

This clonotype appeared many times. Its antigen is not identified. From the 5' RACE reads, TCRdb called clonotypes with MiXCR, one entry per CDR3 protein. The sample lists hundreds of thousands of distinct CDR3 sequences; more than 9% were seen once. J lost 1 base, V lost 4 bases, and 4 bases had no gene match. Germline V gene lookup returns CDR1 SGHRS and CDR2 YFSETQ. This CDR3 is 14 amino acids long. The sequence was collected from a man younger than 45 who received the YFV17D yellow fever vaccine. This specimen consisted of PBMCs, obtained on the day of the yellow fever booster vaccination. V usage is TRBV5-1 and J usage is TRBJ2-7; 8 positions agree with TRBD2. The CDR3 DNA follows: TGCGCCAGCAGCCTAGCGGGCCCTTCCTACGAGCAGTACTTC. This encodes CASSLAGPSYEQYF.